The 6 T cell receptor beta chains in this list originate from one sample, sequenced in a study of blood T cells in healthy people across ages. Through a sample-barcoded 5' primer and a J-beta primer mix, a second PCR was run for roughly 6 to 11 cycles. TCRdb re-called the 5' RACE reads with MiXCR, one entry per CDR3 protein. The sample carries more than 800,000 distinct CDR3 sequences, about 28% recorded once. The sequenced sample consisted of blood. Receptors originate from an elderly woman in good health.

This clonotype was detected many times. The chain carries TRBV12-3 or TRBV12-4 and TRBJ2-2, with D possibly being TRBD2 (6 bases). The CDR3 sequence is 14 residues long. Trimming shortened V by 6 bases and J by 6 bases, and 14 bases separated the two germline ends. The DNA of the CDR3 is TGTGCCAGCAGACAACAGCCGGGAGCCGGGGAGCTGTTTTTT. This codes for CASRQQPGAGELFF.

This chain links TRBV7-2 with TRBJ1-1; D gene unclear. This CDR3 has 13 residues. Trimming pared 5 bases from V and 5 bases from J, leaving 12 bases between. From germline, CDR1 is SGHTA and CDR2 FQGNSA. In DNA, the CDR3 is TGTGCCAGCAGCCCGCACGTGATGACTGAAGCTTTCTTT. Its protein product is CASSPHVMTEAFF.

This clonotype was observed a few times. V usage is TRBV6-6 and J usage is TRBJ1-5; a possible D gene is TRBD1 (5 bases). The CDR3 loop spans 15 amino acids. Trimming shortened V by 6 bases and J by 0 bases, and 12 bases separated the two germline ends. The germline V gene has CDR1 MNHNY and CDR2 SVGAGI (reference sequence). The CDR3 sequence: CASRARQNSNQPQHF. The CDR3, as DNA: TGTGCCAGCAGGGCTCGACAGAATAGCAATCAGCCCCAGCATTTT.

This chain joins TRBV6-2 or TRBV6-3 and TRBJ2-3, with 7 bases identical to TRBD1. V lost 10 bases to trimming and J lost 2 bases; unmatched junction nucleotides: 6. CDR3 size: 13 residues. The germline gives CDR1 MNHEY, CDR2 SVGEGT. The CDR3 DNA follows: TGTGCCACCAGGGGGAGAAACACAGATACGCAGTATTTT. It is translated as CATRGRNTDTQYF.

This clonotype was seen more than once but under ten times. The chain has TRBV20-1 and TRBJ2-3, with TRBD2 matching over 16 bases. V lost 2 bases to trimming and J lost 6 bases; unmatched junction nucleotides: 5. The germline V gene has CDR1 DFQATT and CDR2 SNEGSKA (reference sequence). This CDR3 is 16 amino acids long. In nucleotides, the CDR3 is TGCAGTGCTAGAACGGGACTAGCGGGGGGGTTGGATACGCAGTATTTT. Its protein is CSARTGLAGGLDTQYF.

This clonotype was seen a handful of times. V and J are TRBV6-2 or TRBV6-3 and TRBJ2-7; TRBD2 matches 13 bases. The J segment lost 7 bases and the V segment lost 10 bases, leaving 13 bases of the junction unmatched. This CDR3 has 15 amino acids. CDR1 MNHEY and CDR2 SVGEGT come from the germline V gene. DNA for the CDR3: TGTGCCATTAGACTAGCGGGGGGACCATACAATGAGCAGTACTTC. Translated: CAIRLAGGPYNEQYF.